The rows below give T cell receptor beta chains drawn from one sample of a study of cytomegalovirus exposure and HLA in healthy donors. Using immunoSEQ multiplex PCR, the repertoire was profiled, and TCRdb retains in-frame clones only, with some absent. With 130,000 or so clones in the sample, the ten largest clones hold about 2.3%. The sample was PBMCs. These receptor sequences come from a woman younger than 35 in good health and CMV-seronegative. Both conserved end residues are part of each CDR3. The order of the fields is V gene, J gene, CDR3 protein.

v_call: TRBV18; j_call: TRBJ1-3; cdr3_aa: CASSLNGYSGNTIYF
v_call: TRBV12-2; j_call: TRBJ1-4; cdr3_aa: CASRLGSVPPATNEKLFF
v_call: TRBV6-4; j_call: TRBJ2-1; cdr3_aa: CASSERGSGGEQFF
v_call: TRBV18; j_call: TRBJ1-2; cdr3_aa: CASSPGDTNYGYTF
v_call: TRBV29-1; j_call: TRBJ2-5; cdr3_aa: CSVEKDSQETQYF
v_call: TRBV6-6; j_call: TRBJ2-7; cdr3_aa: CASRGQGARSYEQYF
v_call: TRBV7-2; j_call: TRBJ1-2; cdr3_aa: CASSLEGPGGYGYTF
v_call: TRBV27; j_call: TRBJ2-2; cdr3_aa: CASSFSTGGRNGELFF
v_call: TRBV6-1; j_call: TRBJ2-5; cdr3_aa: CASMRAGGLETQYF
v_call: TRBV9; j_call: TRBJ1-1; cdr3_aa: CASSAKQGASPTEAFF
v_call: TRBV5-1; j_call: TRBJ2-3; cdr3_aa: CATGAGEITDTQYF
v_call: TRBV11-1; j_call: TRBJ2-2; cdr3_aa: CASSRLAGGTGELFF
v_call: TRBV29-1; j_call: TRBJ1-5; cdr3_aa: CSVPPSGDQPQHF
v_call: TRBV18; j_call: TRBJ1-1; cdr3_aa: CASSPPGQGSEAFF
v_call: TRBV7-2; j_call: TRBJ1-1; cdr3_aa: CASSYPGGQALGTEAFF
v_call: TRBV6-6; j_call: TRBJ1-1; cdr3_aa: CASSYSTRFYTEAFF
v_call: TRBV10-1; j_call: TRBJ1-2; cdr3_aa: CASAAAPNYGYTF
v_call: TRBV25-1; j_call: TRBJ1-4; cdr3_aa: CASSEGTSREKLFF
v_call: TRBV5-1; j_call: TRBJ1-1; cdr3_aa: CASSTGRGRGTEAFF
v_call: TRBV19; j_call: TRBJ2-2; cdr3_aa: CASRGQVNTGELFF
v_call: TRBV14; j_call: TRBJ1-1; cdr3_aa: CASSQIRGSEAFF
v_call: TRBV13; j_call: TRBJ2-3; cdr3_aa: CASSLGQGALAGATQYF
v_call: TRBV9; j_call: TRBJ2-1; cdr3_aa: CASSEGLARSNEQFF
v_call: TRBV2; j_call: TRBJ2-3; cdr3_aa: CASGRQGADTQYF
v_call: TRBV6-6; j_call: TRBJ2-3; cdr3_aa: CASSSGLSRDTQYF
v_call: TRBV2; j_call: TRBJ2-5; cdr3_aa: CAVLGGRETQYF
v_call: TRBV5-4; j_call: TRBJ2-1; cdr3_aa: CASSSLAGGYNEQFF
v_call: TRBV11-2; j_call: TRBJ2-1; cdr3_aa: CASSSLSSYNEQFF
v_call: TRBV29-1; j_call: TRBJ1-1; cdr3_aa: CSVFTGERTEAFF
v_call: TRBV4-1; j_call: TRBJ1-1; cdr3_aa: CASSQEKTGYFEAFF
v_call: TRBV4-1; j_call: TRBJ2-7; cdr3_aa: CASSHISGGYEQYF
v_call: TRBV25-1; j_call: TRBJ1-1; cdr3_aa: CASSPSNTEAFF
v_call: TRBV11-2; j_call: TRBJ2-1; cdr3_aa: CASSFGLAGGPYNEQFF
v_call: TRBV14; j_call: TRBJ2-1; cdr3_aa: CASSLDHGAYNEQFF
v_call: TRBV7-3; j_call: TRBJ2-1; cdr3_aa: CASSLSGPPGYNEQFF
v_call: TRBV6-6; j_call: TRBJ1-3; cdr3_aa: CASSPPSGNTIYF
v_call: TRBV25-1; j_call: TRBJ1-4; cdr3_aa: CASSEYEGGEKLFF
v_call: TRBV9; j_call: TRBJ2-1; cdr3_aa: CASSVDAGTRRQFF
v_call: TRBV19; j_call: TRBJ2-1; cdr3_aa: CASSNLAASYNEQFF
v_call: TRBV9; j_call: TRBJ2-1; cdr3_aa: CASSVESGPDNEQFF
v_call: TRBV7-8; j_call: TRBJ1-5; cdr3_aa: CASAPGYQPQHF
v_call: TRBV5-1; j_call: TRBJ1-2; cdr3_aa: CASSLGLGSGGYGYTF
v_call: TRBV21-1; j_call: TRBJ2-1; cdr3_aa: CASSKGDYRPFYNEQFF
v_call: TRBV2; j_call: TRBJ1-2; cdr3_aa: CASSEAAGPVGYTF